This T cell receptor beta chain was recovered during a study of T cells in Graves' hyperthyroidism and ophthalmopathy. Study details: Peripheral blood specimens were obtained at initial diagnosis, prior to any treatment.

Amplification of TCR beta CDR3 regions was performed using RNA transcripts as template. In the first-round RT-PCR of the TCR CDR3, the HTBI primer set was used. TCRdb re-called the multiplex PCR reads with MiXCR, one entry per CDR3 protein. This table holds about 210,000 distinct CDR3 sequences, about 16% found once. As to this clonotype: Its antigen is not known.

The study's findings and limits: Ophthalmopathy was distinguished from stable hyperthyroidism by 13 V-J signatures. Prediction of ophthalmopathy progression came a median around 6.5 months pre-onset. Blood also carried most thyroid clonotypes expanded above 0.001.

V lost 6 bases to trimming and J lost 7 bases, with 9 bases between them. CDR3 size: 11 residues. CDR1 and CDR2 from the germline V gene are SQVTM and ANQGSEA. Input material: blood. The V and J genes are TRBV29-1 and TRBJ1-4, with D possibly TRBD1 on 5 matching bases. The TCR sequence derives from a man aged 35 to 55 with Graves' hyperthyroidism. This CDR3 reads CSVAGVEKLFF. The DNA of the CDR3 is TGCAGCGTGGCGGGGGTTGAAAAACTGTTTTTT.